A selection of T cell receptor beta chains follows, all from one sample in a study of blood T cells in healthy people across ages. One entry per CDR3 protein results from TCRdb running MiXCR on the 5' RACE reads. Here the sample spans more than 700,000 distinct CDR3 sequences, about 45% being singletons. Sequenced sample: blood. Receptors originate from a man aged 80 or over in good health. Both conserved end residues are part of each CDR3. Each record gives: CDR3 protein, CDR3 DNA, clone size, J gene, V gene, D gene. A D gene is named only where the DNA matches it firmly. The size field is filled for only some rows; it gives once, few, many or a size class.

cdr3_aa: CSVAGGSSSYNEQFF
cdr3_nt: TGCAGCGTTGCGGGGGGGAGCTCCTCCTACAATGAGCAGTTCTTC
clone_size: many
j_call: TRBJ2-1
v_call: TRBV29-1
d_call: TRBD2

cdr3_aa: CASAGAGAVNYGHTF
cdr3_nt: TGTGCCAGCGCCGGGGCGGGGGCAGTAAACTATGGCCACACCTTC
clone_size: once
j_call: TRBJ1-2
v_call: TRBV27
d_call: -

cdr3_aa: CASSPQRDRVQYF
cdr3_nt: TGTGCCAGCAGCCCACAACGGGACAGGGTCCAGTACTTC
clone_size: few
j_call: TRBJ2-5
v_call: TRBV7-2
d_call: TRBD1

cdr3_aa: CASRRQGGRAETQYF
cdr3_nt: TGTGCCAGCAGAAGACAAGGCGGGAGGGCCGAGACCCAGTACTTC
clone_size: -
j_call: TRBJ2-5
v_call: TRBV5-4
d_call: TRBD2

cdr3_aa: CASSLVGTKYQETQYF
cdr3_nt: TGCGCCAGCAGCTTGGTAGGGACCAAGTACCAAGAGACCCAGTACTTC
clone_size: -
j_call: TRBJ2-5
v_call: TRBV5-1
d_call: -

cdr3_aa: CSVRASTDTQYF
cdr3_nt: TGCAGCGTCAGGGCTAGCACAGATACACAGTATTTT
clone_size: -
j_call: TRBJ2-3
v_call: TRBV29-1
d_call: -

cdr3_aa: CASSFSGFEKLFF
cdr3_nt: TGTGCCAGCAGTTTTTCAGGGTTTGAAAAACTGTTTTTT
clone_size: -
j_call: TRBJ1-4
v_call: TRBV27
d_call: -

cdr3_aa: CASSFAYSYEQYF
cdr3_nt: TGTGCCAGCAGTTTCGCCTACTCCTACGAGCAGTACTTC
clone_size: -
j_call: TRBJ2-7
v_call: TRBV12-3/TRBV12-4
d_call: -

cdr3_aa: CASSLIPPLVAGGNTGELFF
cdr3_nt: TGTGCCAGCAGCCTTATTCCACCCCTTGTAGCGGGGGGGAACACCGGGGAGCTGTTTTTT
clone_size: -
j_call: TRBJ2-2
v_call: TRBV28
d_call: TRBD2

cdr3_aa: CASSFPGRGYNEQFF
cdr3_nt: TGCGCCAGCAGCTTTCCGGGGAGGGGATACAATGAGCAGTTCTTC
clone_size: -
j_call: TRBJ2-1
v_call: TRBV5-1
d_call: TRBD2

cdr3_aa: CASSLLGLLQYF
cdr3_nt: TGTGCCAGCAGCTTATTAGGTCTCCTCCAGTATTTT
clone_size: -
j_call: TRBJ2-3
v_call: TRBV7-2
d_call: -

cdr3_aa: CASSLTPPSGTSGSKDTQYF
cdr3_nt: TGTGCCAGCAGCTTAACTCCCCCTTCCGGGACTAGCGGGAGCAAAGATACGCAGTATTTT
clone_size: once
j_call: TRBJ2-3
v_call: TRBV7-2
d_call: TRBD2

cdr3_aa: CASSQDVSLNTQYF
cdr3_nt: TGCGCCAGCAGCCAAGATGTTAGTTTGAATACGCAGTATTTT
clone_size: few
j_call: TRBJ2-3
v_call: TRBV4-1
d_call: -